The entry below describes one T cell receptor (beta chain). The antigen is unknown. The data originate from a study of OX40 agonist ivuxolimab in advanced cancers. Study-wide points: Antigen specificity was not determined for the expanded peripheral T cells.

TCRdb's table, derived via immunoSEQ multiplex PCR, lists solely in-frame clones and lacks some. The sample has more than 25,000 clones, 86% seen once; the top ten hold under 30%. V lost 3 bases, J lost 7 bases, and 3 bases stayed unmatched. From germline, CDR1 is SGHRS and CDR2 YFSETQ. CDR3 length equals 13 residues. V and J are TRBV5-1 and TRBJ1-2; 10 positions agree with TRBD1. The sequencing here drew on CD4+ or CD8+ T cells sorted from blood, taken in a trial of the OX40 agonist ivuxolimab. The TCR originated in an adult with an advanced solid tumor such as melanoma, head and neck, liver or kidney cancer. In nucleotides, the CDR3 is TGCGCCAGCAGCTGGGGGACAGGGGTTGGCTACACCTTC. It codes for CASSWGTGVGYTF.